Following are 2 T cell receptor beta chains from one sample sequenced in a study of blood T cell repertoires in COVID-19. Only in-frame clones appear in the TCRdb table, and some are missing; sequencing was by immunoSEQ multiplex PCR. The sample holds 65,000 or so clones, under 95% seen once. The sequenced sample consisted of peripheral blood. These receptors originate from a man aged 60 to 75 with acute or convalescent COVID-19.

The chain joins TRBV7-2 to TRBJ2-2, with TRBD2 as a possible D gene (5 bases). This CDR3 comprises 13 residues. V was cut by 3 bases and J by 7 bases, with 9 bases left in between. Germline V gene data show CDR1 as SGHTA and CDR2 as FQGNSA. DNA of the CDR3: TGTGCCAGCAGCTTGAGGGTCATCGGGGAGCTGTTTTTT. The encoded protein is CASSLRVIGELFF.

The chain joins TRBV19 to TRBJ2-7; tentative D call: TRBD1 (7 bases). Germline-derived CDR1 and CDR2 are LNHDA and SQIVND (reference sequence). Trimming removed 3 bases from V and 4 bases from J, with 16 bases in between. The CDR3 spans 15 residues. This CDR3 is CASSITRTGGYEQYF. CDR3 nucleotide sequence: TGTGCCAGTAGTATCACAAGGACAGGAGGGTACGAGCAGTACTTC.